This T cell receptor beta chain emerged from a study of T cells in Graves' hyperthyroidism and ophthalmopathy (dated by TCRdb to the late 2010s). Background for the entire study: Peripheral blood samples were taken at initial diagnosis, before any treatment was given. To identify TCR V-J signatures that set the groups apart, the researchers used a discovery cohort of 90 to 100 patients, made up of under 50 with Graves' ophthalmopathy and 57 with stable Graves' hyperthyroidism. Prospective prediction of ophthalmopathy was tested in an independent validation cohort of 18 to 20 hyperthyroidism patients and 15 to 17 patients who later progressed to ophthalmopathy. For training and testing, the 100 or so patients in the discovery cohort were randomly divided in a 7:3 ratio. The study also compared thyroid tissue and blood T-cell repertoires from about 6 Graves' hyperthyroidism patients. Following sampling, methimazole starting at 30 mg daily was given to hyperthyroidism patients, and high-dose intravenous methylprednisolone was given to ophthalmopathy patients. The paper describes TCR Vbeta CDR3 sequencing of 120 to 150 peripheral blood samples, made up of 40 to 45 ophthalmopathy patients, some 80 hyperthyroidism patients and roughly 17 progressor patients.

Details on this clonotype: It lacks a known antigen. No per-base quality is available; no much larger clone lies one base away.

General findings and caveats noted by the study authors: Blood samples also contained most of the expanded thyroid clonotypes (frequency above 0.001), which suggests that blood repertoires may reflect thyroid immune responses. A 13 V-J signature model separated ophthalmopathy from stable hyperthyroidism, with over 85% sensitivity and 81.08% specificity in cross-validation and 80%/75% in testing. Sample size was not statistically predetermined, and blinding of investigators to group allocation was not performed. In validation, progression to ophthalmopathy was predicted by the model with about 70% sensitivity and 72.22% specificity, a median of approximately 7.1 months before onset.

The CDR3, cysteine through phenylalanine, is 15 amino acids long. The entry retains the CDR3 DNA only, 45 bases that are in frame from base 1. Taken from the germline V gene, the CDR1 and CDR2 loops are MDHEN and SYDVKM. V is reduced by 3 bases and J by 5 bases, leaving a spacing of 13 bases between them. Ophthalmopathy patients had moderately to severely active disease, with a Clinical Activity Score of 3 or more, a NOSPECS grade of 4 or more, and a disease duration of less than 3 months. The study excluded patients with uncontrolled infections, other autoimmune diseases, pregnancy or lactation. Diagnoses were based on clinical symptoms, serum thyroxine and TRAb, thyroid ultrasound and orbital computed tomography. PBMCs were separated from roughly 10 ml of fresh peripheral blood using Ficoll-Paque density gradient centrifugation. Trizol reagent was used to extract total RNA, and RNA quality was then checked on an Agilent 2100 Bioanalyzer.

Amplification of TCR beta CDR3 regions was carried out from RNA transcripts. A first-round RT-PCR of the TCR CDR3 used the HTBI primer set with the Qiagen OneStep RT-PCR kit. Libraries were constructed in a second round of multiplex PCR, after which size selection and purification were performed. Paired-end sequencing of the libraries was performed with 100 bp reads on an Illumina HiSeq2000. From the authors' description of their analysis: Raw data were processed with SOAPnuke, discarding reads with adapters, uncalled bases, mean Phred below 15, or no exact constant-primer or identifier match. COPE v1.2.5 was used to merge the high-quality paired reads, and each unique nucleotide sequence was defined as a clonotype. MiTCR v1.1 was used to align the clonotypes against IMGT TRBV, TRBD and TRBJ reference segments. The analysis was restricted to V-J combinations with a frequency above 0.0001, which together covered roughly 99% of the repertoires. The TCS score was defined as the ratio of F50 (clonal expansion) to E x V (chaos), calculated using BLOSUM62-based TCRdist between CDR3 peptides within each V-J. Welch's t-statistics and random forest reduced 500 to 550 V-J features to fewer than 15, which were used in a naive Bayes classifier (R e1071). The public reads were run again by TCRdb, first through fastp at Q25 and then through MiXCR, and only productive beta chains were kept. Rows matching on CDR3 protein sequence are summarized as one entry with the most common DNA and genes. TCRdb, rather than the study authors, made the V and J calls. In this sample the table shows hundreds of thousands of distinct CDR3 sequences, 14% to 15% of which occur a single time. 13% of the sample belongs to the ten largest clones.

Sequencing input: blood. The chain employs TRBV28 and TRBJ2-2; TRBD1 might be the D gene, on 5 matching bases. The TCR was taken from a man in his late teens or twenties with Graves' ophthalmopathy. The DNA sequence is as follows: TGTGCCAGCAGTTTTTTGGGCCAGGGAACCGGGGAGCTGTTTTTT. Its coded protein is CASSFLGQGTGELFF.